This TCR beta chain is drawn from a study of CD8+CD57+ T cells in acquired aplastic anemia. About the research overall: When averaged, DNA from sorted CD4+ and CD8+ cells came to approximately 3.2 ug. Healthy donor CD4+ samples were sequenced to a depth that averaged approximately 10 million reads.

Germline CDR1 MGHRA, CDR2 YSYEKL. The CDR3 is 14 residues long. Trimming shortened V by 0 bases and J by 5 bases, and 10 bases separated the two germline ends. Notes on this clonotype: Its specificity is not known.

Genomic DNA served as template for TCR beta VDJ and CDR3 profiling. Each CDR3 protein is one row after TCRdb ran MiXCR on the reads. In the table there are 180,000 or so distinct CDR3 sequences, about 47% of which are singletons. General study findings and limits: With respect to CD8+ Simpson's diversity, patients and controls did not differ significantly. It was found that some 31 CD8+ CDR3 sequences were shared between patients and controls.

Input material: sorted CD4+, CD8+, or CD8+CD57+ T cells (not recorded which) from PBMCs. This TCR was recovered from a human donor in good health. This chain joins TRBV4-1 and TRBJ1-1; D unclear. The CDR3 coding sequence is TGCGCCAGCAGCCAAGATTCAGGAATTACTGAAGCTTTCTTT. Translated, it gives CASSQDSGITEAFF.